This T cell receptor (beta chain) was observed in a study of blood T cell repertoires in COVID-19. On the study more broadly: Both acute and convalescent COVID-19 samples were obtained from the United States, Italy and Spain. PBMCs, B-cell-depleted T cells, or T cells provided the cDNA or gDNA that made up the material.

CDR1 and CDR2 (germline): SGHDN, FVKESK. After removal of 1 base from V and 0 bases from J, the junction contained 4 bases not matched to a gene. CDR3 length equals 16 residues. Generated by immunoSEQ multiplex PCR, the TCRdb table keeps only in-frame clones and is missing some. The data hold 170,000 or so clones, with around 80% observed a single time. The chain has TRBV14 and TRBJ2-3; 7 nucleotides align to TRBD2. The clonotype was recovered from a woman aged 55-70 years with acute or convalescent COVID-19. Input material: peripheral blood. CDR3 bases: TGTGCCAGCAGCCAAGTTTTGGGACTAAGCACAGATACGCAGTATTTT. Its protein is CASSQVLGLSTDTQYF.